What follows are 9 T cell receptor beta chains derived from one specimen sequenced in a study of CD8 T cells in ankylosing spondylitis. In TCRdb, the 5' RACE reads were re-called with MiXCR into one record per CDR3 protein. The sample yields over 30,000 distinct CDR3 sequences, approximately 16% seen once. The sequenced sample consisted of blood. These receptors came from a male donor with ankylosing spondylitis or in good health (not recorded which).

This clonotype has a handful of counts. V is TRBV5-1 and J is TRBJ1-1; TRBD1 agrees at 9 bases. CDR1 is SGHRS and CDR2 is YFSETQ in the germline V gene. Trimming took 4 bases from V and 4 from J; bases not matched to a gene: 11. The length of the CDR3 is 16 residues. The CDR3 DNA reads as TGCGCCAGCAGCGCAACCACCGGGACAGGGATCACTGAAGCTTTCTTT. This gives the protein CASSATTGTGITEAFF.

The chain carries TRBV24-1 and TRBJ2-4; 8 bases line up with TRBD1. Germline CDR1 reads KGHDR; CDR2 reads SFDVKD. V was pared by 7 bases and J by 7 bases, with 5 bases of the junction left unmatched. The CDR3 loop spans 13 amino acids. In DNA form, the CDR3 reads TGTGCCACCAGCCCAAGGACAGGGAACATTCAGTACTTC. It encodes CATSPRTGNIQYF.

This chain connects TRBV28 to TRBJ2-2; tentative D call: TRBD1 (5 bases). Germline V gives CDR1 MDHEN, CDR2 SYDVKM. Trimming stripped 6 bases from V and 1 base from J, with 12 bases between. CDR3 length equals 15 residues. CDR3 loop: CASRGNRRNTGELFF. The CDR3 DNA sequence: TGTGCCAGCAGAGGGAACAGGCGGAACACCGGGGAGCTGTTTTTT.

This clonotype was counted a few times. The chain recombines TRBV29-1 with TRBJ2-1, with unresolved D. Trimming took 4 bases from V and 9 from J, leaving 16 bases between them. This CDR3 contains 13 residues. Germline V gene lookup returns CDR1 SQVTM and CDR2 ANQGSEA. The CDR3, as DNA: TGCAGCGTTGCGGGCTACCAACCCTCTGAGCAGTTCTTC. Translating gives CSVAGYQPSEQFF.

This clonotype showed up just a few times. The chain carries TRBV27 and TRBJ2-3; 11 bases match TRBD2. Looked up from germline, CDR1 is MNHEY and CDR2 is SMNVEV (reference sequence). The CDR3 is 15 residues long. J gave up 2 bases and V 7 bases, and 5 bases lay outside the gene matches. As DNA, the CDR3 is TGTGCCAGCACTCTAGCGGGAGGCTTCACAGATACGCAGTATTTT. Translation: CASTLAGGFTDTQYF.

This clonotype was seen only a few times. J is TRBJ2-3 and V is TRBV3-1, with D perhaps being TRBD1 or TRBD2 (5 bases each). Looked up from germline, CDR1 is LGHDT and CDR2 is YNNKEL (reference sequence). The CDR3 length is 14 residues. The ends were cut back, 4 bases at V and 6 bases at J, with 14 bases in the middle. The CDR3 spells CASSRDPSSDTQYF. For the CDR3, the DNA is TGTGCCAGCAGCCGGGACCCCTCATCGGATACGCAGTATTTT.

This clonotype appeared a few times. The V call is TRBV7-9, the J call TRBJ1-4; 12 bases line up with TRBD1. CDR3 size: 16 residues. CDR1 SEHNR and CDR2 FQNEAQ come from the germline V gene (reference sequence). With 6 bases clipped from V and 4 bases from J, the junction kept 6 bases outside the gene matches. The CDR3 reads CASSSGTGGINEKLFF. The CDR3, as DNA: TGTGCCAGCAGTTCCGGGACAGGGGGCATTAATGAAAAACTGTTTTTT.

This chain connects TRBV2 to TRBJ1-5; D gene uncertain. This CDR3 comprises 13 residues. The V gene's germline CDR1 is SNHLY and CDR2 FYNNEI. V shed 5 bases and J shed 1 base, with 6 bases lying between them. CDR3 residues: CASSFGSNQPQHF. In nucleotides, the CDR3 is TGTGCCAGCAGTTTTGGGAGCAATCAGCCCCAGCATTTT.

In its sample, this clonotype was seen many times. V gene TRBV5-5 combines with J gene TRBJ2-1, with D tentatively TRBD2 (6 bases). Germline V gene data show CDR1 as SGHKS and CDR2 as YYEKEE (reference sequence). Between the trimmed V and J ends, which lost 4 bases and 10 bases, there was a span of 21 bases. The CDR3 spans 15 residues. CDR3 in amino acids: CASSPTGAGRGEQFF. The CDR3 region has the DNA TGTGCCAGCAGCCCCACCGGGGCGGGGCGAGGCGAGCAGTTCTTC.